This TCR beta chain was identified in a study of cytomegalovirus exposure and HLA in healthy donors. Study observations and caveats: Cytomegalovirus-associated status was assigned to 164 TCR beta chains. Reported results showed that the classifier diagnosed cytomegalovirus status with high specificity and sensitivity.

The table came from immunoSEQ multiplex PCR; TCRdb's copy has only in-frame clones and leaves some out. The profile shows some 170,000 clones, about 90% of them singletons. The CDR3 length is 18 residues. Germline CDR1 reads SGHNT; CDR2 reads YYREEE (reference sequence). V trimming: 4 bases; J trimming: 1 base; junction bases outside the gene matches: 4. Concerning this clone: Its antigen is unidentified.

The source is a woman between 25 and 40 years old in good health and CMV-seronegative. The sequencing input was PBMCs. The J gene is TRBJ2-2, the V gene TRBV5-4, with 16 bases matching TRBD2. CDR3 sequence reads: CASSGGTSGRVNTGELFF. For the CDR3, the DNA is TGTGCCAGCAGCGGGGGGACTAGCGGGAGGGTGAACACCGGGGAGCTGTTTTTT.